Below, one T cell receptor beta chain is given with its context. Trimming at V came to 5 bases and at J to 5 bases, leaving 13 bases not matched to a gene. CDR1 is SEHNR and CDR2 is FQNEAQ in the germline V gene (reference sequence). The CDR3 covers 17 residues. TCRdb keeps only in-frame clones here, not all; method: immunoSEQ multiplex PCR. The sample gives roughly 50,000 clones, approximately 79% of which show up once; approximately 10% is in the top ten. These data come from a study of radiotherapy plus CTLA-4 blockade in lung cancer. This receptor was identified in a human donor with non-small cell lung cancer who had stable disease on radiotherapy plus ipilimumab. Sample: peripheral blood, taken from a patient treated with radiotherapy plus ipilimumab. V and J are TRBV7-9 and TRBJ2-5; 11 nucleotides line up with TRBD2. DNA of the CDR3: TGTGCCAGCAGCGAACTGCCGGGACTAGCGGTTCGTGAGACCCAGTACTTC. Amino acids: CASSELPGLAVRETQYF.